These 29 T cell receptor beta chains were all obtained from the same sample, sequenced in a study of blood T cell repertoires in COVID-19. Assay used: immunoSEQ multiplex PCR; TCRdb lists only in-frame clones, some missing. The data hold some 97,000 clones, with approximately 91% observed a single time. Sequenced: peripheral blood. These receptors were collected from a man over 45 with active COVID-19.

This chain links TRBV5-6 with TRBJ1-6; possibly TRBD1 for D (5 bases). The germline CDR1 and CDR2 sequences are SGHDT and YYEEEE. V lost 3 bases and J 9 bases, leaving 10 bases between the germline ends. This CDR3 is 13 amino acids long. The CDR3 sequence is CASSWGGISPLHF. The CDR3 DNA is TGTGCCAGCAGCTGGGGGGGTATTTCACCCCTCCACTTT.

The chain is built from TRBV5-1 and TRBJ2-3; 8 nucleotides match TRBD1. From germline, CDR1 is SGHRS and CDR2 YFSETQ. Trimming removed 0 bases from V and 4 bases from J; junction bases left unmatched: 7. This CDR3 contains 16 residues. In DNA form, the CDR3 reads TGCGCCAGCAGCTTGGCCAGGGGGCGTGGGCCAGATACGCAGTATTTT. Protein sequence: CASSLARGRGPDTQYF.

J is TRBJ1-3 and V is TRBV6-6; maybe TRBD1 (5 bases). CDR3 length: 17 residues. Germline loops: CDR1 MNHNY, CDR2 SVGAGI (reference sequence). V lost 5 bases, J lost 0 bases, and 17 bases lay in between. CDR3 bases: TGTGCCAGCAGTCCCCTGGGGGGTAGGGTCTCTGGAAACACCATATATTTT. Translation gives CASSPLGGRVSGNTIYF.

This rearrangement joins TRBV4-1 to TRBJ1-3; the D gene is possibly TRBD1 (5 bases). The germline V gene has CDR1 MGHRA and CDR2 YSYEKL. The CDR3 is 16 amino acids. With 2 bases removed from V and 0 bases from J, the gap between germline ends came to 11 bases. The CDR3: CASSQTRQSSGNTIYF. CDR3 coding DNA: TGCGCCAGCAGCCAAACAAGACAGAGCTCTGGAAACACCATATATTTT.

This chain uses TRBV3-1 (or the pseudogene TRBV3-2) with TRBJ1-5; no firm D call. CDR1 is LGHDT, CDR2 YNNKEL, per germline (reference sequence). This CDR3 region has 15 residues. V was shortened by 0 bases and J by 6 bases, with 12 bases between the two germline ends. In DNA form, the CDR3 reads TGTGCCAGCAGCCAAGACACCAAAACCGGTCAGCCCCAGCATTTT. It translates to CASSQDTKTGQPQHF.

The J gene is TRBJ2-1, the V gene TRBV7-2; TRBD2 might be the D (5 bases). Germline V gene sequence: CDR1 SGHTA, CDR2 FQGNSA. V shed 0 bases and J shed 8 bases, with 11 bases lying between them. The CDR3 consists of 14 residues. CDR3 amino acids: CASSLAEAYDEQFF. CDR3 DNA: TGTGCCAGCAGCTTAGCGGAGGCCTATGATGAGCAGTTCTTC.

The chain combines TRBV14 with TRBJ2-1; 9 bases line up with TRBD1. CDR3 length equals 17 residues. Trimming removed 4 bases from V and 1 base from J; junction bases left unmatched: 8. CDR1 is SGHDN and CDR2 is FVKESK in the germline V gene. The CDR3 sequence: CASSPAGQGGSYNEQFF. The CDR3 nucleotides are TGTGCCAGCAGCCCAGCGGGACAGGGCGGATCCTACAATGAGCAGTTCTTC.

The V and J genes are TRBV3-1 (or the pseudogene TRBV3-2) and TRBJ2-3; D gene unclear. The CDR3 has 15 amino acids. Germline V gene sequence: CDR1 LGHDT, CDR2 YNNKEL (reference sequence). The V gene lost 4 bases and the J gene lost 0 bases, with 11 bases spanning the gap. CDR3 sequence reads: CASSPSGLSTDTQYF. The CDR3 region has the DNA TGTGCCAGCAGCCCAAGTGGGCTGAGCACAGATACGCAGTATTTT.

The V gene is TRBV7-2, the J gene TRBJ1-3; weak D call: TRBD1 (6 bases). From germline, CDR1 is SGHTA and CDR2 FQGNSA. V lost 5 bases, J lost 2 bases, and 10 bases lay in between. CDR3 length equals 14 residues. The CDR3 DNA sequence: TGTGCCAGCAGCCCGGGACAAGCTGGAAACACCATATATTTT. It encodes CASSPGQAGNTIYF.

The rearrangement links TRBV5-1 to TRBJ2-1; 10 nucleotides match TRBD2. Per germline, CDR1 SGHRS and CDR2 YFSETQ. There are 15 residues in the CDR3. V gave up 4 bases and J gave up 7 bases; unmatched junction bases: 8. The CDR3 nucleotides are TGCGCCAGCAGCGGATCTAGCGGGGGTAAAAATGAGCAGTTCTTC. Protein product: CASSGSSGGKNEQFF. Combining the CDR3 with reference TRBV5-1 and TRBJ2-1 gives the whole variable domain KAGVTQTPRYLIKTRGQQVTLSCSPISGHRSVSWYQQTPGQGLQFLFEYFSETQRNKGNFPGRFSGRQFSNSRSEMNVSTLELGDSALYLCASSGSSGGKNEQFFGPGTRLTVL.

The chain is built from TRBV5-1 and TRBJ2-4; TRBD2 might be the D (5 bases). Germline assignment: CDR1 SGHRS and CDR2 YFSETQ. V dropped 6 bases and J dropped 5 bases, with 15 bases sitting between them. The CDR3 sequence is 14 residues long. CDR3 bases: TGCGCCAGCACTCCCGGGATCGGGCAAAACATTCAGTACTTC. Encoded protein: CASTPGIGQNIQYF.

The V and J genes are TRBV18 and TRBJ2-1; perhaps TRBD2 as D (5 bases). V lost 5 bases, J lost 6 bases, and 17 bases lay in between. In germline, CDR1 is KGHSH, CDR2 LQKENI. This CDR3 region has 15 residues. CDR3 in DNA: TGTGCCAGCTCATTACTAGTGTTTGGGCGCAATGAGCAGTTCTTC. It specifies CASSLLVFGRNEQFF.

The CDR3 loop is CASSLDRGNEQYF. CDR3 sequence (DNA): TGTGCCAGCAGCTTGGATAGGGGCAACGAGCAGTACTTC. The rearrangement links TRBV5-6 to TRBJ2-7, with D possibly TRBD1 on 5 matching bases. Germline V gives CDR1 SGHDT, CDR2 YYEEEE. The V end lost 0 bases, the J end lost 5 bases, and 9 bases lay between the germline ends. This CDR3 has 13 amino acids.

V usage is TRBV20-1 and J usage is TRBJ2-4; TRBD1 agrees at 8 bases. Germline V gene lookup returns CDR1 DFQATT and CDR2 SNEGSKA (reference sequence). This CDR3 has 16 amino acids. The trim removed 3 bases at V and 0 bases at J, leaving 7 bases unmatched. The DNA of the CDR3 is TGCAGTGCTAGTGAGACAGGGGCTTTAGCCAAAAACATTCAGTACTTC. It codes for CSASETGALAKNIQYF.

V and J are TRBV9 and TRBJ1-4; 7 bases map to TRBD1. J lost 3 bases, V lost 2 bases, and 7 bases had no gene match. The CDR3 is 16 residues long. CDR1 SGDLS and CDR2 YYNGEE come from the germline V gene. The CDR3 nucleotides read TGTGCCAGCAGCGTGACAGGGACTCCTGCTAATGAAAAACTGTTTTTT. Translating it yields CASSVTGTPANEKLFF.

This rearrangement joins TRBV5-1 to TRBJ2-5, with 8 nucleotides matching TRBD2. The V and J ends lost 0 bases and 4 bases, in that order; junction bases with no gene match: 5. The CDR3 runs 15 residues. Germline V gene lookup returns CDR1 SGHRS and CDR2 YFSETQ. The CDR3 bases are TGCGCCAGCAGCTTGGAGGGGACTAGTAGAGAGACCCAGTACTTC. It codes for CASSLEGTSRETQYF. Combining the CDR3 with reference TRBV5-1 and TRBJ2-5 gives the whole variable domain KAGVTQTPRYLIKTRGQQVTLSCSPISGHRSVSWYQQTPGQGLQFLFEYFSETQRNKGNFPGRFSGRQFSNSRSEMNVSTLELGDSALYLCASSLEGTSRETQYFGPGTRLLVL.

This clone occurred once. The chain links TRBV7-6 to TRBJ2-3; 12 bases line up with TRBD2. The CDR3 runs 15 residues. CDR1 and CDR2 from the germline V gene are SGHVS and FNYEAQ. The junction had 9 bases not matched to a gene; V was cut back by 9 bases and J by 5 bases. This CDR3 is CASLAGGPEKDTQYF. The CDR3 bases are TGTGCCAGTCTAGCGGGGGGGCCTGAAAAAGATACGCAGTATTTT.

This clone was seen a handful of times. The chain joins TRBV7-9 to TRBJ2-3; TRBD1 is a possible D gene (6 bases). V lost 5 bases and J 2 bases, leaving 17 bases between the germline ends. From germline, CDR1 is SEHNR and CDR2 FQNEAQ (reference sequence). CDR3 size: 16 residues. CDR3 bases: TGTGCCAGCAGCCAGACAGGAGGTATTAACACAGATACGCAGTATTTT. Translation gives CASSQTGGINTDTQYF.

The rearrangement links TRBV19 to TRBJ1-1; 7 bases agree with TRBD1. J gave up 1 base and V 0 bases, and 8 bases lay outside the gene matches. The length of the CDR3 is 17 residues. From germline, CDR1 is LNHDA and CDR2 SQIVND (reference sequence). The CDR3 here is CASSIDSGQLRNTEAFF. CDR3 sequence (DNA): TGTGCCAGTAGTATAGATTCGGGACAGCTCAGGAACACTGAAGCTTTCTTT.

The rearrangement joins TRBV7-2 to TRBJ1-2; perhaps TRBD1 as D (5 bases). The germline V gene encodes CDR1 SGHTA and CDR2 FQGNSA. The CDR3 extends over 13 amino acids. Trimming removed 8 bases at V and 4 bases at J, with 14 bases between. CDR3 nucleotides: TGTGCCAGCGCCAGGGCGCATAGCTATGGCTACACCTTC. Translated: CASARAHSYGYTF.

The V call is TRBV4-2, the J call TRBJ2-3, with 8 bases matching TRBD1. With 0 bases clipped from V and 3 bases from J, the junction kept 8 bases outside the gene matches. This CDR3 is 17 amino acids long. The germline V gene has CDR1 LGHNA and CDR2 YNFKEQ. Here the CDR3 reads CASSQEWGRGPTDTQYF. The CDR3 region has the DNA TGTGCCAGCAGCCAAGAGTGGGGCAGGGGGCCAACAGATACGCAGTATTTT.

This clone was picked up one time. CDR3 amino acids: CASSTGTSGGHEQFF. The CDR3, as DNA: TGTGCCAGTAGTACAGGGACTAGCGGGGGGCATGAGCAGTTCTTC. The V call is TRBV19, the J call TRBJ2-1, with 15 positions matching TRBD2. In germline, CDR1 is LNHDA, CDR2 SQIVND (reference sequence). Trimming at V came to 4 bases and at J to 8 bases, leaving 3 bases not matched to a gene. CDR3 length equals 15 residues.

The chain couples TRBV12-3 or TRBV12-4 to TRBJ2-1; the D is unclear. The CDR3 covers 11 residues. V lost 3 bases to trimming and J lost 9 bases, with 6 bases between them. The CDR3 bases are TGTGCCAGCAGTTTGTCAGGTGAGCAGTTCTTC. It is translated as CASSLSGEQFF.

The chain is built from TRBV18 and TRBJ2-7, with D possibly matching TRBD2 (7 bases). CDR1 KGHSH and CDR2 LQKENI come from the germline V gene. The V end lost 6 bases, the J end lost 6 bases, and 18 bases lay between the germline ends. This CDR3 contains 14 residues. In DNA, the CDR3 is TGTGCCAGCTCCCGCGGGGGCAGCGGACCCGAGCAGTACTTC. As protein: CASSRGGSGPEQYF.

This rearrangement joins TRBV6-5 to TRBJ1-2; the D gene is possibly TRBD1 (5 bases). Trimming removed 6 bases at V and 3 bases at J, with 14 bases between. This CDR3 has 14 amino acids. Germline lookup yields CDR1 MNHEY and CDR2 SVGAGI. This CDR3 is CASRLGGIDYGYTF. The DNA for the CDR3 is TGTGCCAGCAGGCTCGGGGGGATTGACTATGGCTACACCTTC.

As regards this clone: The sample contains more than one DNA sequence encoding this CDR3. The rearrangement joins TRBV6-6 to TRBJ1-5; D call uncertain. CDR1 is MNHNY and CDR2 is SVGAGI in the germline V gene (reference sequence). The CDR3 runs 12 residues. The germline V and J ends were trimmed by 7 bases and 7 bases, with 11 bases remaining between them. The CDR3 DNA follows: TGTGCCAGCACCGGTCCCAACCAGCCCCAGCATTTT. Translation: CASTGPNQPQHF.

This clone was counted once. The chain recombines TRBV24-1 with TRBJ2-1, with D perhaps TRBD2 (6 bases). The CDR3 covers 17 residues. Trimming stripped 3 bases from V and 0 bases from J, with 14 bases between. Per germline, CDR1 KGHDR and CDR2 SFDVKD. In DNA, the CDR3 is TGTGCCACCAGTGATGCGGGACCTTCGAGCTCCTACAATGAGCAGTTCTTC. Translated: CATSDAGPSSSYNEQFF.

The rearrangement links TRBV9 to TRBJ2-1, with TRBD2 identical over 8 bases. The CDR3 sequence is 13 residues long. The V and J ends lost 0 bases and 13 bases, in that order; junction bases with no gene match: 6. Germline V CDR1 and CDR2: SGDLS, YYNGEE. The CDR3 loop reads CASSVGASGSQFF. CDR3 bases: TGTGCCAGCAGCGTAGGTGCTAGCGGGTCACAGTTCTTC. Complete variable domain (other parts from reference TRBV9 and TRBJ2-1): DSGVTQTPKHLITATGQRVTLRCSPRSGDLSVYWYQQSLDQGLQFLIQYYNGEERAKGNILERFSAQQFPDLHSELNLSSLELGDSALYFCASSVGASGSQFFGPGTRLTVL.

Of note for this clone: At the DNA level, this CDR3 is encoded by other sequences in the same sample as well. The CDR3 here is CASSLGGTGELFF. DNA of the CDR3: TGTGCCAGCAGTTTGGGGGGCACCGGGGAGCTGTTTTTT. The chain joins TRBV12-3 or TRBV12-4 to TRBJ2-2; tentatively, D is TRBD2 (6 bases). The V and J ends lost 3 bases and 4 bases respectively, with 6 bases between them. The CDR3 length is 13 residues.